This T cell receptor beta chain was recovered during a study of cytomegalovirus exposure and HLA in healthy donors. Overall study findings and caveats: Altogether, about 160 TCR beta chains were recorded as cytomegalovirus-associated.

Comment on this clone: Its target is not known.

The donors were part of the validation cohort of fewer than 150 subjects. That cohort was separate from the first cohort, which comprised 500 to 700 subjects. Trimming pared 0 bases from V and 6 bases from J, leaving 13 bases between. The V gene's germline CDR1 is LGHNA and CDR2 YSLEER. The CDR3 loop spans 15 amino acids. Data came from immunoSEQ multiplex PCR; TCRdb stores just in-frame clones and leaves some out. Of around 300,000 clones in the sample, approximately 90% were seen once. This chain connects TRBV4-3 to TRBJ2-3; D gene unclear. Sequencing input: PBMCs. The receptor comes from a woman in her late teens or twenties in good health and CMV-seronegative. The CDR3 spells CASSQDRSPVDTQYF. The CDR3 DNA reads TGCGCCAGCAGCCAAGATCGGAGCCCCGTGGATACGCAGTATTTT.